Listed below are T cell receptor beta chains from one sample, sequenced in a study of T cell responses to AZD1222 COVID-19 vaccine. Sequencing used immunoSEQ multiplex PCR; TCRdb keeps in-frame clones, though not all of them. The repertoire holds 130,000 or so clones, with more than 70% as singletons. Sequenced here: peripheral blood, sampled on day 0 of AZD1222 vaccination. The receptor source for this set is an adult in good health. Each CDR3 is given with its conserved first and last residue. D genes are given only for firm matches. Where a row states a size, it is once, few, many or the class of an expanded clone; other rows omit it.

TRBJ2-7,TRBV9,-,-,TGTGCCAGCAGCGTAGAGGGGATCTACGAGCAGTACTTC,CASSVEGIYEQYF
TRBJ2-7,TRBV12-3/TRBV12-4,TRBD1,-,TGTGCCAGCAGAGGACAGGGTTTCGACGAGCAGTACTTC,CASRGQGFDEQYF
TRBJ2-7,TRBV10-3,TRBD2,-,TGTGCCATCAGTTTAGCGGGGGAAAACTACGAGCAGTACTTC,CAISLAGENYEQYF
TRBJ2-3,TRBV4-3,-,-,TGCGCCAGCAGCCAAGCCCGACGTCCAGGGGATACGCAGTATTTT,CASSQARRPGDTQYF
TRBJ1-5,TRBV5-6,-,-,TGTGCCAGCAGCTTGGGCGGGGGACATCAGCCCCAGCATTTT,CASSLGGGHQPQHF
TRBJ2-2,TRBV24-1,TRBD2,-,TGTGCCACCAGTGATTTCGAAGAGCGGGGGGGTGCCGGGGAGCTGTTTTTT,CATSDFEERGGAGELFF
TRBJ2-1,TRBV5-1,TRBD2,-,TGCGCCAGCAGCTTGACTAGCGGGAGGAGTGAGCAGTTCTTC,CASSLTSGRSEQFF
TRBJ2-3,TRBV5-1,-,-,TGCGCCAGCAGCGGGGGAGGAAGCACAGATACGCAGTATTTT,CASSGGGSTDTQYF
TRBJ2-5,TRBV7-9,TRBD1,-,TGTGCCAGCAGCCAAACGGACAGGGGACAAGAGACCCAGTACTTC,CASSQTDRGQETQYF
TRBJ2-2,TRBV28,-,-,TGTGCCAGCAGTTTTCCCAGGGTGAACACCGGGGAGCTGTTTTTT,CASSFPRVNTGELFF
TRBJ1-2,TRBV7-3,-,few,TGTGCCAGCAGCTTAGTGGGGGGATCGAGCGGCTACACCTTC,CASSLVGGSSGYTF
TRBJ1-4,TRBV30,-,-,TGTGCCTGGAGCCCGACAGAGGCGGCTAATGAAAAACTGTTTTTT,CAWSPTEAANEKLFF
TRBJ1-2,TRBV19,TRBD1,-,TGTGCCAGTAGTATAGAGGACAGGGGACTGTATGGCTACACCTTC,CASSIEDRGLYGYTF
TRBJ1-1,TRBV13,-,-,TGTGCCAGCAGCTTAGGGAACCCTGAAGCTTTCTTT,CASSLGNPEAFF
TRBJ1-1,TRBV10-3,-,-,TGTGCCATCAGAAATCCGGAGGGAAACACTGAAGCTTTCTTT,CAIRNPEGNTEAFF
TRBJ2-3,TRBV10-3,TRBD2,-,TGTGCCATCGCCGGGACTAGAGGGCCTACGCAGTATTTT,CAIAGTRGPTQYF